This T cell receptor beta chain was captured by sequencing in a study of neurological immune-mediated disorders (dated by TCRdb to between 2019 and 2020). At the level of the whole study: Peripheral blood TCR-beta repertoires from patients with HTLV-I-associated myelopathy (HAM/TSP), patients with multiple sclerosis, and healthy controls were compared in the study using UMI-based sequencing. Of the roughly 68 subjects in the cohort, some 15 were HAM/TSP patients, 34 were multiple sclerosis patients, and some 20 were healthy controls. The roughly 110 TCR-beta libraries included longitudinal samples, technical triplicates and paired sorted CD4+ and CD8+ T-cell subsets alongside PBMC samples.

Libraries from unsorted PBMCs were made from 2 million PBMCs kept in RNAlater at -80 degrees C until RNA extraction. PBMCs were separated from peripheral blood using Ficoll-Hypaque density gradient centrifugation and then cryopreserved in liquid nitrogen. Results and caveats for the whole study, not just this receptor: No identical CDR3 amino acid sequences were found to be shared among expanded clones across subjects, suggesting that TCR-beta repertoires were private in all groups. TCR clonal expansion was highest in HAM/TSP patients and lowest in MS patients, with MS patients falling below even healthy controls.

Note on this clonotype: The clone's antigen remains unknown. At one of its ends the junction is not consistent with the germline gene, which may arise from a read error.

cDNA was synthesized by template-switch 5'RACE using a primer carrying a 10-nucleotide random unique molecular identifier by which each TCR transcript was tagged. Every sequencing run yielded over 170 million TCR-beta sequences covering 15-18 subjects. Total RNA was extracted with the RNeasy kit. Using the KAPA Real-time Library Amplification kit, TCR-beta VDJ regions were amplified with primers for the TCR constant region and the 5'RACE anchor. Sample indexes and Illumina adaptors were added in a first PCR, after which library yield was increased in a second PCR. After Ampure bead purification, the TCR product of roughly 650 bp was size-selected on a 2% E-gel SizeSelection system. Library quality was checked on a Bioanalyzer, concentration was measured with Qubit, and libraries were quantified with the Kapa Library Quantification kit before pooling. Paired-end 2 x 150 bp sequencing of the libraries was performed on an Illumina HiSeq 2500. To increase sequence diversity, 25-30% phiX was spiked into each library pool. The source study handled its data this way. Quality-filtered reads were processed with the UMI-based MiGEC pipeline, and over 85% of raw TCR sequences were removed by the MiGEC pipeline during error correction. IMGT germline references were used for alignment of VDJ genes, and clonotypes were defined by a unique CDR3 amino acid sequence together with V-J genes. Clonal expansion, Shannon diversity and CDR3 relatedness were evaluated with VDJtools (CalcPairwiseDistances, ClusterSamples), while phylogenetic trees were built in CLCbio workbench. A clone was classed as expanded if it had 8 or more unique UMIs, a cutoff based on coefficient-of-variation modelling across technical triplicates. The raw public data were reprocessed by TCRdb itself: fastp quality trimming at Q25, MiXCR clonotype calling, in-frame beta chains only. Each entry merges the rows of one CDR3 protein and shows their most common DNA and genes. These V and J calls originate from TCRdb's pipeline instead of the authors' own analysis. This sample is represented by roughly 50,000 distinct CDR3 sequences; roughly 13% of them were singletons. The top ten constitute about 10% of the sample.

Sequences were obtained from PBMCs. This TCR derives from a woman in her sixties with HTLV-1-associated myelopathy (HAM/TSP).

The nucleotides are TGTGCCAGCAGCTTCAGGATCACCGGGGATCTGTTTTTT. This gives the protein CASSFRITGDLFF. Rearrangement joined TRBV5-6 to TRBJ2-2; a weak D assignment points to TRBD2 (5 bases agree). The CDR3 spans 13 residues, from the cysteine through the phenylalanine. The kept DNA is CDR3 alone, 39 bases in frame from the first base. Based on the germline V gene, the CDR1 and CDR2 sequences are SGHDT and YYEEEE. The CDR3, completed at both ends by the reference TRBV5-6 and TRBJ2-2 genes, gives the full variable domain DAGVTQSPTHLIKTRGQQVTLRCSPKSGHDTVSWYQQALGQGPQFIFQYYEEEERQRGNFPDRFSGHQFPNYSSELNVNALLLGDSALYLCASSFRITGDLFFGEGSRLTVL.